The rows below give T cell receptor beta chains drawn from one sample of a study of identical twins. TCRdb re-called the 5' RACE reads with MiXCR, one entry per CDR3 protein. The sample carries under 800,000 distinct CDR3 sequences, around 20% recorded once. The same data also went into a second study, on T cells expressing NK-cell markers.

Specimen: PBMCs. Receptor source: a woman aged 18-29 years in good health. Both conserved end residues are part of each CDR3. The order of the fields is J gene, clone size, V gene, D gene, CDR3 protein, CDR3 DNA. A D gene is named only where the DNA matches it firmly. Expanded clones are given a class, and other clones once, few, many or no size at all.

TRBJ2-7 few TRBV29-1 . CSVEVAGKASYEQYF TGCAGCGTTGAAGTGGCAGGGAAGGCCTCCTACGAGCAGTACTTC
TRBJ2-3 . TRBV20-1 . CSTGTSEQDTQYF TGCAGTACAGGAACCTCGGAACAAGATACGCAGTATTTT
TRBJ2-7 few TRBV5-8 . CARSRTDNYEQYF TGTGCCCGATCACGTACAGATAACTACGAGCAGTACTTC
TRBJ2-1 . TRBV3-1 . CASSQERTQFF TGTGCCAGCAGCCAAGAAAGGACACAGTTCTTC
TRBJ2-7 few TRBV15 TRBD1 CATSRRGQSYEQYF TGTGCCACCAGCAGAAGGGGACAGTCCTACGAGCAGTACTTC
TRBJ2-2 . TRBV10-3 TRBD1 CAIRGQEVAGELFF TGTGCCATCAGGGGACAGGAGGTCGCCGGGGAGCTGTTTTTT
TRBJ2-1 . TRBV7-2 . CASSLVLESSYNEQFF TGTGCCAGCAGCTTAGTTCTGGAGAGCTCCTACAATGAGCAGTTCTTC
TRBJ2-5 . TRBV9 TRBD2 CASSPGGFGGEETQYF TGTGCCAGCAGCCCGGGGGGGTTTGGGGGAGAAGAGACCCAGTACTTC
TRBJ2-3 . TRBV23-1 TRBD1 CASSQGTGEPDTQYF TGCGCCAGCAGTCAAGGGACAGGGGAACCAGATACGCAGTATTTT
TRBJ2-1 . TRBV5-3 TRBD2 CARSPRRLAGDNEQFF TGTGCCAGAAGCCCCAGGCGACTAGCGGGGGACAATGAGCAGTTCTTC
TRBJ2-3 . TRBV12-3/TRBV12-4 . CASSFWGASTDTQYF TGTGCCAGCAGTTTCTGGGGGGCAAGCACAGATACGCAGTATTTT
TRBJ2-1 many TRBV20-1 TRBD1 CSASPGGSYNEQFF TGCAGTGCTAGCCCAGGGGGCTCCTACAATGAGCAGTTCTTC
TRBJ2-1 . TRBV7-9 . CASSPTGANNEQFF TGTGCCAGCAGTCCGACAGGAGCAAACAATGAGCAGTTCTTC
TRBJ2-3 many TRBV6-1 . CASRTPRTVRYTQYF TGTGCCAGCAGAACCCCACGTACGGTGCGCTATACGCAGTATTTT
TRBJ1-2 many TRBV20-1 TRBD1 CSAQDRGQGYTF TGCAGTGCTCAGGACAGGGGGCAAGGCTACACCTTC
TRBJ2-7 . TRBV5-1 . CASSLARSERHEQYF TGCGCCAGCAGCTTGGCTCGCAGTGAGCGTCACGAGCAGTACTTC
TRBJ2-1 once TRBV12-3/TRBV12-4 TRBD1 CASSLTGTERQFF TGTGCCAGCAGTCTAACCGGGACAGAAAGGCAGTTCTTC
TRBJ2-3 . TRBV2 . CASSGGRPTDTQYF TGTGCCAGCAGTGGGGGCCGACCGACGGATACGCAGTATTTT
TRBJ1-2 . TRBV29-1 TRBD1 CSVLDRRILYGYTF TGCAGCGTTCTGGACAGGCGCATCCTCTATGGCTACACCTTC
TRBJ1-2 few TRBV6-1 . CASSARGSVGGYTF TGTGCCAGCAGTGCCCGGGGTTCAGTAGGCGGCTACACCTTC
TRBJ2-7 . TRBV11-2 . CASSSRVGAEQYF TGTGCCAGCAGCTCGAGGGTCGGGGCCGAGCAGTACTTC
TRBJ2-3 . TRBV27 . CASSLLGAWGTDTQYF TGTGCCAGCAGTTTATTGGGGGCTTGGGGCACAGATACGCAGTATTTT
TRBJ2-1 . TRBV30 TRBD1 CAWSRWDRGDNEQFF TGTGCCTGGAGTCGGTGGGACAGGGGGGACAATGAGCAGTTCTTC
TRBJ1-1 . TRBV10-3 . CAISVKGGNTEAFF TGTGCCATCAGTGTCAAGGGCGGGAACACTGAAGCTTTCTTT
TRBJ2-1 many TRBV7-2 TRBD2 CASPKNPGEGGGEQFF TGTGCCAGCCCCAAAAACCCGGGGGAGGGTGGAGGTGAGCAGTTCTTC
TRBJ1-6 once TRBV6-1 TRBD1 CASALKGGVGNSPLHF TGTGCCAGCGCATTAAAAGGGGGCGTAGGTAATTCACCCCTCCACTTT
TRBJ2-3 . TRBV7-6 TRBD1 CASRQDRVEDTQYF TGTGCCAGCAGACAAGACAGGGTGGAAGATACGCAGTATTTT
TRBJ2-1 . TRBV4-2 TRBD2 CASSRGLAGGKDEQFF TGTGCCAGCAGCCGGGGCTTAGCGGGGGGCAAGGATGAGCAGTTCTTC
TRBJ1-4 few TRBV20-1 . CSPARNEKLFF TGCAGCCCGGCACGAAATGAAAAACTGTTTTTT